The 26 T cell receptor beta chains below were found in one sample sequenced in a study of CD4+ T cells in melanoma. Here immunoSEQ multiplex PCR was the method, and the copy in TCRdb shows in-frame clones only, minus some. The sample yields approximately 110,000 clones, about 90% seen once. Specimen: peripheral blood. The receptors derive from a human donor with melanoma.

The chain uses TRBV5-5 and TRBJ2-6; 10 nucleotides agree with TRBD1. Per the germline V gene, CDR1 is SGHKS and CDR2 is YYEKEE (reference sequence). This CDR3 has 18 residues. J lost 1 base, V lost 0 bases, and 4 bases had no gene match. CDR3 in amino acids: CASSLGQGAYSGANVLTF. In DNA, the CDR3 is TGTGCCAGCAGCTTGGGACAGGGGGCCTATTCTGGGGCCAACGTCCTGACTTTC.

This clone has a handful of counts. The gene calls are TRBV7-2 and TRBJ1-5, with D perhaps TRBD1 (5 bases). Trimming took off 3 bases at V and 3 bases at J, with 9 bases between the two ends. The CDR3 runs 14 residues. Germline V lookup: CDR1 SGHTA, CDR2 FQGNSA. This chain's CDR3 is CASSFRGLNQPQHF. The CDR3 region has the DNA TGTGCCAGCAGCTTTCGGGGACTCAATCAGCCCCAGCATTTT.

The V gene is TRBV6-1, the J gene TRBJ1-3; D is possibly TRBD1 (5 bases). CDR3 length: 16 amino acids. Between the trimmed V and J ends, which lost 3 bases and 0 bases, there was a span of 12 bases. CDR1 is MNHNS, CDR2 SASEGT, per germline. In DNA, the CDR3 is TGTGCCAGCAGTGACAGGGTTCGCATCTCTGGAAACACCATATATTTT. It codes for CASSDRVRISGNTIYF.

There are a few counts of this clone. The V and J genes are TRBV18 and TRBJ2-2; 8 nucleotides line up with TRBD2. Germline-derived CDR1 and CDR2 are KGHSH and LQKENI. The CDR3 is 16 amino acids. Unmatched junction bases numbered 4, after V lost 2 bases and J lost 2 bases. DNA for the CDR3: TGTGCCAGCTCACCAAGTCTAGCGGGTAACACCGGGGAGCTGTTTTTT. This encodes CASSPSLAGNTGELFF. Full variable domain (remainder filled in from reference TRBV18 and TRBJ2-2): NAGVMQNPRHLVRRRGQEARLRCSPMKGHSHVYWYRQLPEEGLKFMVYLQKENIIDESGMPKERFSAEFPKEGPSILRIQQVVRGDSAAYFCASSPSLAGNTGELFFGEGSRLTVL.

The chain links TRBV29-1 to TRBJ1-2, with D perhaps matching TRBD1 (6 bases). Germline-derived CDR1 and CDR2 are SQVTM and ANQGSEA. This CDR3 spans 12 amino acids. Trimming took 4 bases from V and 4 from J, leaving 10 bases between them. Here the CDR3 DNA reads TGCAGCGTTGGACAGGCGCCCTATGGCTACACCTTC. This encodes CSVGQAPYGYTF.

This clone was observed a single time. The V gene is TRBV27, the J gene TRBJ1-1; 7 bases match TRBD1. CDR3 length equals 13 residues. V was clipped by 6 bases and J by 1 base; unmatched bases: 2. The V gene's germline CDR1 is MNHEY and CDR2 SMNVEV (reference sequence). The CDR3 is CASRGQQNTEAFF. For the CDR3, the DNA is TGTGCCAGCAGGGGACAGCAGAACACTGAAGCTTTCTTT.

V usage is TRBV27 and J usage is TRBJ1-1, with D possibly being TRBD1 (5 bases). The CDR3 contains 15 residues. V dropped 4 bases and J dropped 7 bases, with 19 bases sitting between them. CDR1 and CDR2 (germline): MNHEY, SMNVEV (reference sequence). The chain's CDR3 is CASSSRQQIKLEAFF. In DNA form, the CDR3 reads TGTGCCAGCAGTTCAAGACAGCAAATAAAGCTTGAAGCTTTCTTT.

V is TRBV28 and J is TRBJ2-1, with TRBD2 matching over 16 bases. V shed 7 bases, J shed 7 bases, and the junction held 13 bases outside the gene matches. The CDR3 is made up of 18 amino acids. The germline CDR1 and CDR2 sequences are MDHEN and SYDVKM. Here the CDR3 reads CASKFLGTSGRAGNEQFF. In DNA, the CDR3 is TGTGCCAGCAAGTTTCTCGGGACTAGCGGGAGGGCCGGTAATGAGCAGTTCTTC.

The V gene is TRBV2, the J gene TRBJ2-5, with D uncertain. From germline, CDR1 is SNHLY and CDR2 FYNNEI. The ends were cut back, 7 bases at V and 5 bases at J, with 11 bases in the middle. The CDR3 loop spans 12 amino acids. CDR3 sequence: CASKQEKETQYF. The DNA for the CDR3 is TGTGCCAGCAAGCAGGAAAAGGAGACCCAGTACTTC.

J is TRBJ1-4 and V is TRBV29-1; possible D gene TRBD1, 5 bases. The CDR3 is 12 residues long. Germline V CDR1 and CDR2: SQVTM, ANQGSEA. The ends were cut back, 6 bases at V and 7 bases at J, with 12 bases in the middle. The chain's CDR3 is CSVIGATEKLFF. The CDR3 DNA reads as TGCAGCGTCATAGGGGCGACTGAAAAACTGTTTTTT.

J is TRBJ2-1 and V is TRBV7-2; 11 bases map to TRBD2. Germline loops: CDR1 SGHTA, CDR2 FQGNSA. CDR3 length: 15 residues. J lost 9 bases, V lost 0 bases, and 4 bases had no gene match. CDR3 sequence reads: CASSLATSGSAEQFF. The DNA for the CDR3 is TGTGCCAGCAGCTTAGCAACTAGCGGGAGTGCTGAGCAGTTCTTC.

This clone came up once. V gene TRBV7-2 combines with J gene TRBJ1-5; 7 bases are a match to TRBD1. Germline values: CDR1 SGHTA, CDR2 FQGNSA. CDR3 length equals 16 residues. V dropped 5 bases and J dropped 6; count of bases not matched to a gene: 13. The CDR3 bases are TGTGCCAGCAGCGTGAGAGGGGGCGCAGATAGTCAGCCCCAGCATTTT. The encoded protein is CASSVRGGADSQPQHF.

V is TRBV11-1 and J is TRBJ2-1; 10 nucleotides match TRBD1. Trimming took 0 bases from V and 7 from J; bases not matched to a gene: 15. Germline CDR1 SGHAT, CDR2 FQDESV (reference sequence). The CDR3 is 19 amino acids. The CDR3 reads CASSLAPPSGTGARNEQFF. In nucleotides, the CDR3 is TGTGCCAGCAGCTTAGCGCCTCCTTCCGGGACAGGGGCTAGGAATGAGCAGTTCTTC.

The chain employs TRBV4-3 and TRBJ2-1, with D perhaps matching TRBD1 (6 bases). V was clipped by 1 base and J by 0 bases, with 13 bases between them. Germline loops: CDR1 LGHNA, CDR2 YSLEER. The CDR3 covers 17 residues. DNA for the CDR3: TGCGCCAGCAGCCAAGCTGACTTACAGGGCTCCTACAATGAGCAGTTCTTC. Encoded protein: CASSQADLQGSYNEQFF.

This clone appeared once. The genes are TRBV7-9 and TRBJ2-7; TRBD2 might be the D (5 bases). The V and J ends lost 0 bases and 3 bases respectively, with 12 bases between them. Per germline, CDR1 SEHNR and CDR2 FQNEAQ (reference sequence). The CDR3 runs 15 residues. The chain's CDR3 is CASSLAGTRDYEQYF. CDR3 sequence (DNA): TGTGCCAGCAGCTTAGCGGGAACTCGGGACTACGAGCAGTACTTC.

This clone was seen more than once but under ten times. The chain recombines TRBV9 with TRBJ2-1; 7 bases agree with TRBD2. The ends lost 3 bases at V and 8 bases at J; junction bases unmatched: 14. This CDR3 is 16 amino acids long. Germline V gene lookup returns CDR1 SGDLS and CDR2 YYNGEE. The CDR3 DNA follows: TGTGCCAGCAGCGGGCGGGACTATCATCTTCGTTATGAGCAGTTCTTC. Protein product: CASSGRDYHLRYEQFF.

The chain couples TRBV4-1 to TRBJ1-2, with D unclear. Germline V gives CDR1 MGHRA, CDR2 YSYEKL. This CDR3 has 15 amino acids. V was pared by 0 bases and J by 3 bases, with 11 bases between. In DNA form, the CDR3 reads TGCGCCAGCAGCCAAGATTCGACGGGCTACTATGGCTACACCTTC. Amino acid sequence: CASSQDSTGYYGYTF.

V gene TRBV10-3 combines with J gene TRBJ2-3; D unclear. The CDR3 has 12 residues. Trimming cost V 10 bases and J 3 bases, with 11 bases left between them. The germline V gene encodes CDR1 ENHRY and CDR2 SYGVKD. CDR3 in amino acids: CATIGTTDTQYF. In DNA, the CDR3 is TGTGCCACAATCGGAACGACAGATACGCAGTATTTT.

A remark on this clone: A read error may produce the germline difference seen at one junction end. The CDR3 DNA reads as TGTGCCACCAGCGCCGGGACAGGACCCTCTCGGGCCAACGTCCTGACTTTC. Translating gives CATSAGTGPSRANVLTF. The chain recombines TRBV15 with TRBJ2-6; 8 bases match TRBD1. Germline CDR1 LNHNV, CDR2 YYDKDF (reference sequence). CDR3 length equals 17 residues.

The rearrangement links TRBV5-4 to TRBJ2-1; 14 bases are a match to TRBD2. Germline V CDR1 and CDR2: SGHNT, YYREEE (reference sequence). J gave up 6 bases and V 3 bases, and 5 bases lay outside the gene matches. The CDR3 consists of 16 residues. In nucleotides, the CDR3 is TGTGCCAGCAGCTCCCCCGGACTAGCGGGAGGCAATGAGCAGTTCTTC. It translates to CASSSPGLAGGNEQFF.

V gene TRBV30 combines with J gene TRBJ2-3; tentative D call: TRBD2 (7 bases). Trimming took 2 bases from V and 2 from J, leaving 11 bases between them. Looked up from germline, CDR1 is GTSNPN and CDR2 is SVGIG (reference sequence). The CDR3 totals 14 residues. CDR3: CAWSTGGPTDTQYF. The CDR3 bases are TGTGCCTGGAGTACGGGGGGCCCCACAGATACGCAGTATTTT.

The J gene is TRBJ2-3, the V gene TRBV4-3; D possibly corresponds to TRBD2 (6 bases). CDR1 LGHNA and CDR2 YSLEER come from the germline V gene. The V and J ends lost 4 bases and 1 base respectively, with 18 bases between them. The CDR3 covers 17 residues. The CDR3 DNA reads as TGCGCCAGCAGCCTTAAAAAGGGCGGGATAGGCACAGATACGCAGTATTTT. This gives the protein CASSLKKGGIGTDTQYF.

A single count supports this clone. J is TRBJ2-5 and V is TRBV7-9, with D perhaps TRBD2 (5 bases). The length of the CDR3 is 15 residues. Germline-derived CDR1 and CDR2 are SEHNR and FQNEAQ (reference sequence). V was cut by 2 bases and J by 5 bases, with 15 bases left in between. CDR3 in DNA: TGTGCCAGCAGCTTAAGGGAGCGCCCCGGGGAGACCCAGTACTTC. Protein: CASSLRERPGETQYF.

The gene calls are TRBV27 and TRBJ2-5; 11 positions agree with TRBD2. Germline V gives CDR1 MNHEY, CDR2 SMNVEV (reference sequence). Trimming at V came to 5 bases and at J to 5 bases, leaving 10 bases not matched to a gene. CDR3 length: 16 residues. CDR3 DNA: TGTGCCAGCAGTGAATCCGGGACTAGCGGTAGGGAGACCCAGTACTTC. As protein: CASSESGTSGRETQYF.

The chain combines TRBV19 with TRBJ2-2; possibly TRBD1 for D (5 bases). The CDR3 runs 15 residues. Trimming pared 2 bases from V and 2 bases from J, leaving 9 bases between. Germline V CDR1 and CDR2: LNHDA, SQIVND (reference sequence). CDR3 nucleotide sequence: TGTGCCAGTAGTATATACAGGTTCAACACCGGGGAGCTGTTTTTT. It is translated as CASSIYRFNTGELFF.

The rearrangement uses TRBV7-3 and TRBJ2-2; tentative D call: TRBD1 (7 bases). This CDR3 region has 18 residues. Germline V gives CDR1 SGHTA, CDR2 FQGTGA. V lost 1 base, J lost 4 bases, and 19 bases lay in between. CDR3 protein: CASSLRQTGPRGTGELFF. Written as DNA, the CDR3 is TGTGCCAGCAGCTTAAGGCAGACAGGGCCGCGGGGCACCGGGGAGCTGTTTTTT.